This is a list of T cell receptor beta chains from one sample in a study of early T cells in non-severe SARS-CoV-2 infection. TCRdb re-derived calls from the 5' RACE reads in MiXCR, one entry per CDR3 protein. The top ten clones hold more than 8% of a sample with about 11,000 distinct CDR3 sequences, 4.8% of them seen once. Sequences were obtained from whole blood. Source of these receptors: an adult who was a healthcare worker with PCR-confirmed SARS-CoV-2 infection or an uninfected control (not recorded which). Each CDR3 is given with its conserved first and last residue.

TRBJ1-5,TRBV2,CASRGQGLQPQHF
TRBJ2-3,TRBV6-5,CASSLNFRGAQVTDTQYF
TRBJ2-1,TRBV7-9,CASSLAGAFNEQFF
TRBJ1-5,TRBV29-1,CSVWWGGNQPQHF
TRBJ2-2,TRBV20-1,CSARVGGRGTGELFF
TRBJ2-5,TRBV18,CASSPPVLETQYF
TRBJ1-1,TRBV5-1,CASSLAGPTEAFF
TRBJ2-3,TRBV12-3/TRBV12-4,CASSPSRAYTDTQYF
TRBJ1-4,TRBV15,CATQGTGSAGEKLFF
TRBJ1-4,TRBV6-5,CASSYSRWDGRRKLFF